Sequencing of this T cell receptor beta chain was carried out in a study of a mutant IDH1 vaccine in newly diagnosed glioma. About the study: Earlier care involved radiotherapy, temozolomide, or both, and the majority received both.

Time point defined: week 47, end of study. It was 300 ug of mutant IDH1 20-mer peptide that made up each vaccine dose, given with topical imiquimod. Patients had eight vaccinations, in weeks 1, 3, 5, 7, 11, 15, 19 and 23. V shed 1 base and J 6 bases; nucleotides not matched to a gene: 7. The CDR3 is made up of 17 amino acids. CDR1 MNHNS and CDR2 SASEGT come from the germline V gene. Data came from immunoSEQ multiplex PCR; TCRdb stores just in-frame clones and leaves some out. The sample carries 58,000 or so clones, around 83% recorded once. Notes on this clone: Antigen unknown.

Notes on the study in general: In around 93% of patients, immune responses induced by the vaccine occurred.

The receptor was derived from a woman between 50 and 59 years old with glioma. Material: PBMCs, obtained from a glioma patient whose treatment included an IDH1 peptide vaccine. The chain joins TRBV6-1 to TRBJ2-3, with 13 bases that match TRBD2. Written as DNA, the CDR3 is TGTGCCAGCAGTGAAGATACTAGCGGGGGGGCCGTGGATACGCAGTATTTT. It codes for CASSEDTSGGAVDTQYF.